One and the same sample provided the 13 T cell receptor beta chains below, sequenced in a study of blood T cell repertoires in COVID-19. Assay used: immunoSEQ multiplex PCR; TCRdb lists only in-frame clones, some missing. The sample holds 65,000 to 85,000 clones, 91% seen once. The specimen sequenced was peripheral blood. Receptors originate from a human donor in a cohort sampled during active COVID-19.

The chain has TRBV7-9 and TRBJ2-5; D is uncertain. The CDR3 consists of 14 residues. Looked up from germline, CDR1 is SEHNR and CDR2 is FQNEAQ (reference sequence). The V end was cut by 0 bases, the J end by 3 bases, with 8 bases between. CDR3 bases: TGTGCCAGCAGCTTAGCGACAACAAAAGAGACCCAGTACTTC. It translates to CASSLATTKETQYF.

The chain combines TRBV3-1 (or the pseudogene TRBV3-2) with TRBJ1-1, with 10 bases aligning to TRBD1. This CDR3 is built from 19 residues. Trimming took 3 bases from V and 2 from J; bases not matched to a gene: 15. In germline, CDR1 is LGHDT, CDR2 YNNKEL (reference sequence). CDR3: CASSQGIRQGALLNTEAFF. DNA of the CDR3: TGTGCCAGCAGCCAGGGGATTCGACAGGGGGCACTACTTAACACTGAAGCTTTCTTT.

Remarks on this clone: Other DNA variants within this sample encode the same CDR3. The J gene is TRBJ1-5, the V gene TRBV18; 10 nucleotides match TRBD1. Germline V lookup: CDR1 KGHSH, CDR2 LQKENI. Trimming cost V 3 bases and J 2 bases; bases outside gene matches: 1. The CDR3 runs 15 residues. In DNA form, the CDR3 reads TGTGCCAGCTCACCTGGGACAGGGGGCAATCAGCCCCAGCATTTT. Translated: CASSPGTGGNQPQHF.

The V gene is TRBV6-5, the J gene TRBJ2-3; D may be TRBD2 (6 bases). The V end lost 7 bases, the J end lost 1 base, and 15 bases lay between the germline ends. The germline V gene has CDR1 MNHEY and CDR2 SVGAGI. This CDR3 region has 15 residues. The DNA of the CDR3 is TGTGCCAGCAAAACAAGCGGGCGGGGCACAGATACGCAGTATTTT. It is translated as CASKTSGRGTDTQYF.

The chain recombines TRBV25-1 with TRBJ2-4; TRBD2 is a possible D gene (6 bases). The CDR3 is 14 residues long. Trimming left V 4 bases short and J 4 bases short, with 11 bases between. From germline, CDR1 is MGHDK and CDR2 SYGVNS. CDR3 loop: CASSAGVVKNIQYF. The CDR3, as DNA: TGTGCCAGCAGTGCGGGGGTAGTTAAAAACATTCAGTACTTC.

V and J are TRBV5-8 and TRBJ2-1; D is possibly TRBD1 (5 bases). The CDR3 loop spans 17 amino acids. CDR1 and CDR2 from the germline V gene are SGHTS and YDEGEE. Trimming stripped 0 bases from V and 2 bases from J, with 15 bases between. CDR3 residues: CASSLVLIQAPYNEQFF. In nucleotides, the CDR3 is TGTGCCAGCAGCTTGGTTTTAATACAGGCCCCCTACAATGAGCAGTTCTTC.

CDR3 nucleotides: TGTGCCAGCTCACCACCAGGGGACAGGGACGAAAAACTGTTTTTT. Protein: CASSPPGDRDEKLFF. The genes are TRBV18 and TRBJ1-4; 9 bases match TRBD1. Trimming at V came to 0 bases and at J to 8 bases, leaving 4 bases not matched to a gene. This CDR3 region has 15 residues. Germline V lookup: CDR1 KGHSH, CDR2 LQKENI.

The rearrangement links TRBV20-1 to TRBJ2-7; D is ambiguous. The CDR3 totals 10 residues. V was trimmed by 5 bases and J by 5 bases, leaving 7 bases between them. Germline loops: CDR1 DFQATT, CDR2 SNEGSKA (reference sequence). The CDR3 region has the DNA TGCAGTGCTCTCATAGACGAGCAGTACTTC. Translating gives CSALIDEQYF.

The V call is TRBV30, the J call TRBJ1-6, with D tentatively TRBD1 (5 bases). Trimming shortened V by 2 bases and J by 0 bases, and 20 bases separated the two germline ends. Looked up from germline, CDR1 is GTSNPN and CDR2 is SVGIG (reference sequence). This CDR3 contains 19 residues. The CDR3 sequence is CAWSPTRQPVSSYNSPLHF. The CDR3 DNA reads as TGTGCCTGGAGTCCAACACGACAGCCAGTAAGCTCCTATAATTCACCCCTCCACTTT.

The chain carries TRBV9 and TRBJ2-5; 11 bases are a match to TRBD2. In germline, CDR1 is SGDLS, CDR2 YYNGEE. Germline trimming cut 0 bases from V and 0 bases from J; bases unmatched to any gene: 7. This CDR3 spans 18 amino acids. The chain's CDR3 is CASSVGTSGGAYQETQYF. In DNA form, the CDR3 reads TGTGCCAGCAGCGTAGGCACTAGCGGGGGAGCGTACCAAGAGACCCAGTACTTC. The full variable domain, its missing parts supplied by reference TRBV9 and TRBJ2-5, is DSGVTQTPKHLITATGQRVTLRCSPRSGDLSVYWYQQSLDQGLQFLIQYYNGEERAKGNILERFSAQQFPDLHSELNLSSLELGDSALYFCASSVGTSGGAYQETQYFGPGTRLLVL.

V is TRBV12-3 or TRBV12-4 and J is TRBJ1-1; perhaps TRBD1 as D (5 bases). V lost 7 bases and J lost 4, with 13 bases in between. This CDR3 is built from 13 residues. The CDR3 DNA follows: TGTGCCAGCATCCTCCAGGGTCCCACTGAAGCTTTCTTT. This codes for CASILQGPTEAFF.

This chain links TRBV18 with TRBJ2-5, with a possible D match to TRBD2 (6 bases). This CDR3 spans 16 amino acids. The V gene's germline CDR1 is KGHSH and CDR2 LQKENI. With 4 bases removed from V and 1 base from J, the gap between germline ends came to 16 bases. This CDR3 reads CASSRRAGPSQETQYF. The CDR3 nucleotides are TGTGCCAGCTCACGGAGAGCGGGTCCTTCCCAAGAGACCCAGTACTTC.

This chain's CDR3 is CASSPGTSDLNEQFF. CDR3 nucleotide sequence: TGTGCCAGCAGCCCGGGGACTAGCGATTTAAATGAGCAGTTCTTC. The genes are TRBV7-3 and TRBJ2-1; TRBD2 aligns across 10 bases. The V segment lost 5 bases and the J segment 7 bases; nucleotides outside the gene matches: 8. CDR1 is SGHTA, CDR2 FQGTGA, per germline. This CDR3 comprises 15 residues.